This T cell receptor beta chain was sequenced in a study of blood T cell repertoires in COVID-19 (TCRdb year 2020). With regard to the full study: Samples from collaborators originated in the United States, Italy and Spain and spanned both the acute and convalescent phases of COVID-19. The material from the prospective study consisted of cDNA or gDNA derived from T cells, B-cell-depleted T cells, or PBMCs. Subjects who had been exposed to COVID-19, were actively infected with it, or had recovered from it provided the deeply sampled blood TCRbeta repertoires that made up the dataset. The repertoires were made available in a free public database intended to serve as a resource for research on the immune response to SARS-CoV-2. The samples were drawn from two sources: the first 160 participants of the ongoing ImmuneRACE study, and over 1,000 subjects contributed by 6 global collaborators. The sample metadata nearly always contained a de-identified subject ID, COVID-19 status, age in years and sex. Where available, HLA class I and class II types were taken from metadata supplied by the sample provider and were not determined by assay-based typing. The paper's findings and limits, for the study overall: The amount of clinical and demographic metadata varied by source and participant and was provided uncurated.

The immunoSEQ Assay, a bias-controlled multiplex PCR, was used to amplify TCRbeta CDR3 regions from genomic DNA. Per the source publication's procedure: The number of nucleated cells in each sample was estimated by amplification of reference gene primers within the assay. Sequence reads were collapsed and filtered to measure the absolute abundance of every unique TCRbeta CDR3 rearrangement. For each sample, productive Simpson clonality was calculated by taking the square root of Simpson's diversity index across productive rearrangements. Entries here come from immuneACCESS through TCRdb and include only in-frame sequences with V and J called. Some clones fail to appear in such tables; in the studies checked, an unresolved V gene covers under half of the shortfall, and the cause of the remainder is unknown. The V and J calls and the clone size are those of that table, but D and trimming were determined from the DNA. A total of about 400,000 clones appear in this sample, around 90% of them only once. The top ten clonotypes cover roughly 2% of the sample.

Participants in the prospective study were enrolled through a virtual design, were aged roughly 18 to 90 years, and lived in 24 United States geographic areas. In the prospective study, cohorts were assigned on the basis of participant-reported clinical history obtained from a screening survey and a study questionnaire. Each participant in the prospective study had whole blood, serum and a nasopharyngeal or oropharyngeal swab collected by mobile phlebotomists. Additional blood draws and questionnaires over a 2-month period could optionally be provided by prospective study participants. Before DNA extraction, blood samples from the prospective study were shipped at room temperature or frozen. As to this clone: No antigen is known for it. No clone much larger than this one lies a single base away; base qualities are absent.

The germline V gene specifies SGHVS as CDR1 and FNYEAQ as CDR2. CDR3 length: 13 amino acids, cysteine to phenylalanine. Only the CDR3 DNA stays, 39 bases, in frame from base 1. The V end loses 3 bases and the J end loses 3 bases, and a stretch of 9 bases separates them. This clonotype originated in a middle-aged woman with acute COVID-19. Recombination connected TRBV7-6 to TRBJ2-7, with TRBD2 perhaps the D gene, on 5 matching bases. What was sequenced was PBMCs or T cells enriched from blood (not recorded which). The CDR3: CASSFGRDYEQYF. The nucleotides are TGTGCCAGCAGCTTCGGACGGGACTACGAGCAGTACTTC.